One T cell receptor beta chain is described in this entry. The data are from a study of blood T cell repertoires in COVID-19. Study in general: Acute and convalescent COVID-19 specimens originated in the United States, Italy and Spain. PBMCs, B-cell-depleted T cells, or T cells provided the cDNA or gDNA that made up the material.

Authors' data handling: Amplification of reference gene primers was used by the study to estimate nucleated cell counts. TCRdb's copy holds only in-frame clones and misses some; the assay was immunoSEQ multiplex PCR. The DNA was the basis for D and trimming; V, J and clone size are from that table. Of about 46,000 clones listed, roughly 90% are singletons. From germline, CDR1 is WNHNN and CDR2 SYGVQD (reference sequence). Trimming at V came to 6 bases and at J to 9 bases, leaving 12 bases not matched to a gene. The CDR3 length is 15 residues. The chain carries TRBV10-1 and TRBJ1-5, with 9 bases fitting TRBD1. The sequence was obtained from a man in his sixties or seventies with active COVID-19. The sequenced sample was peripheral blood. The CDR3 loop reads CASSPVTGGERPQHF. The CDR3 DNA reads TGCGCCAGCAGCCCCGTTACAGGGGGCGAACGGCCCCAGCATTTT.